These 28 T cell receptor beta chains came from one sample sequenced in a study of PD-1 blockade in classical Hodgkin lymphoma. The protocol was immunoSEQ multiplex PCR, while the TCRdb copy is restricted to in-frame clones and leaves out a portion. The data hold 19,000 or so clones, with 80% observed a single time. Documented time point: cycle 4 day 1 (C4D1), after six to seven weeks of nivolumab. All patients experienced relapse after autologous stem cell transplantation, and brentuximab vedotin exposure was variable. This specimen was peripheral blood mononuclear cells (PBMCs), taken before the fourth cycle of nivolumab. The receptors stem from a human donor with classical Hodgkin lymphoma.

This chain uses TRBV7-9 with TRBJ1-3; 11 bases are shared with TRBD1. Germline V gives CDR1 SEHNR, CDR2 FQNEAQ (reference sequence). V gave up 5 bases and J gave up 4 bases; unmatched junction bases: 7. This CDR3 is built from 16 residues. The CDR3 nucleotides are TGTGCCAGCAGCATAGGACAGGGGGCGCGAGGAAACACCATATATTTT. It specifies CASSIGQGARGNTIYF.

The chain recombines TRBV4-3 with TRBJ2-7; a possible D gene is TRBD1 (5 bases). Trimming shortened V by 0 bases and J by 2 bases, and 14 bases separated the two germline ends. In germline, CDR1 is LGHNA, CDR2 YSLEER. The CDR3 is 16 amino acids. In DNA, the CDR3 is TGCGCCAGCAGCCAAGAATTTGACAGATTCACCTACGAGCAGTACTTC. Protein: CASSQEFDRFTYEQYF.

The chain recombines TRBV18 with TRBJ2-2, with 8 bases that match TRBD1. Germline V CDR1 and CDR2: KGHSH, LQKENI. The J segment lost 1 base and the V segment lost 5 bases, leaving 6 bases of the junction unmatched. The CDR3 consists of 16 residues. The CDR3 region has the DNA TGTGCCAGCTCAGGTGGGACAGGCCTGAACACCGGGGAGCTGTTTTTT. Amino acids: CASSGGTGLNTGELFF.

This clone was picked up a small number of times. The CDR3 spells CASSYGTGVAFF. CDR3 bases: TGTGCCAGCAGTTACGGGACAGGGGTGGCTTTCTTT. V usage is TRBV6-6 and J usage is TRBJ1-1; 10 bases map to TRBD1. The length of the CDR3 is 12 residues. Trimming at V came to 2 bases and at J to 11 bases, leaving 2 bases not matched to a gene. Germline V gene data show CDR1 as MNHNY and CDR2 as SVGAGI (reference sequence).

Written as DNA, the CDR3 is TGCGCCAGCAGCTTGGAATTAACAGGGGACGGAAACACCATATATTTT. Protein sequence: CASSLELTGDGNTIYF. This chain connects TRBV5-1 to TRBJ1-3, with 7 bases matching TRBD1. The germline V gene encodes CDR1 SGHRS and CDR2 YFSETQ. The length of the CDR3 is 16 residues. J lost 4 bases, V lost 0 bases, and 7 bases had no gene match.

Only a few counts were recorded for this clone. The rearrangement uses TRBV2 and TRBJ2-1, with a weak D call TRBD2 (5 bases). The ends were cut back, 5 bases at V and 4 bases at J, with 21 bases in the middle. CDR1 is SNHLY and CDR2 is FYNNEI in the germline V gene. The CDR3 length is 17 residues. The CDR3 protein is CASSRATTKRGYNEQFF. CDR3 bases: TGTGCCAGCAGTCGGGCAACCACCAAGCGAGGGTACAATGAGCAGTTCTTC.

This sequence joins TRBV21-1 and TRBJ1-5. TRBV21-1 is a known pseudogene. This CDR3 region has 10 residues. The CDR3 DNA follows: TGTGCCAGCAGCAAATCGTCCCAGCATTTT. It encodes CASSKSSQHF.

CDR3 sequence (DNA): TGTGCCAGCAGCCAAGAATTGACAGGGGGCCGTCAGCCCCAGCATTTT. Its protein is CASSQELTGGRQPQHF. The chain links TRBV4-2 to TRBJ1-5, with 10 bases that match TRBD1. Germline V gene lookup returns CDR1 LGHNA and CDR2 YNFKEQ. The V segment lost 0 bases and the J segment 6 bases; nucleotides outside the gene matches: 5. The CDR3 contains 16 residues.

This chain connects TRBV5-1 to TRBJ2-3, with D possibly being TRBD2 (6 bases). Germline CDR1 and CDR2: SGHRS and YFSETQ. The CDR3 covers 17 residues. Trimming removed 6 bases at V and 5 bases at J, with 25 bases between. The CDR3 loop is CASTWGGIADGGDTQYF. The CDR3 coding sequence is TGCGCCAGCACCTGGGGAGGAATAGCGGATGGGGGAGATACGCAGTATTTT.

This sequence joins TRBV30 and TRBJ1-1, with D tentatively TRBD1 (6 bases). The germline V and J ends were trimmed by 0 bases and 0 bases, with 8 bases remaining between them. Germline V gene lookup returns CDR1 GTSNPN and CDR2 SVGIG (reference sequence). The length of the CDR3 is 14 residues. The CDR3 loop is CAWSVGGLNTEAFF. The CDR3 DNA reads TGTGCCTGGAGTGTCGGGGGCTTGAACACTGAAGCTTTCTTT.

The rearrangement joins TRBV7-2 to TRBJ2-1; D possibly uses TRBD1 or TRBD2 (5 bases each). CDR3 length: 12 amino acids. Trimming took off 4 bases at V and 9 bases at J, with 10 bases between the two ends. Germline-derived CDR1 and CDR2 are SGHTA and FQGNSA. DNA of the CDR3: TGTGCCAGCAGCTCGGGGCGGGCTGAGCAGTTCTTC. Its translation is CASSSGRAEQFF.

This clone was found a few times. This chain uses TRBV30 with TRBJ1-2; D is undetermined. V lost 0 bases and J lost 2, with 13 bases in between. Germline-derived CDR1 and CDR2 are GTSNPN and SVGIG (reference sequence). The CDR3 extends over 15 amino acids. The CDR3 DNA reads as TGTGCCTGGAGTGTCGGCGGCACTGGAAACTATGGCTACACCTTC. Encoded protein: CAWSVGGTGNYGYTF. Filled out from reference TRBV30 and TRBJ1-2, the complete variable domain reads SQTIHQWPATLVQPVGSPLSLECTVEGTSNPNLYWYRQAAGRGLQLLFYSVGIGQISSEVPQNLSASRPQDRQFILSSKKLLLSDSGFYLCAWSVGGTGNYGYTFGSGTRLTVV.

This rearrangement joins TRBV11-2 to TRBJ2-1, with D perhaps TRBD1 (5 bases). V was clipped by 2 bases and J by 9 bases, with 11 bases between them. Germline-derived CDR1 and CDR2 are SGHAT and FQNNGV. The length of the CDR3 is 13 residues. Here the CDR3 DNA reads TGTGCCAGCAGCTTACAGGGTCGGGTTGAGCAGTTCTTC. It codes for CASSLQGRVEQFF.

The chain employs TRBV2 and TRBJ1-1, with unresolved D. The V gene lost 7 bases and the J gene lost 0 bases, with 9 bases spanning the gap. The CDR3 length is 13 residues. Germline lookup yields CDR1 SNHLY and CDR2 FYNNEI. The CDR3 protein is CASTVNLNTEAFF. CDR3 sequence (DNA): TGTGCCAGCACGGTGAACCTGAACACTGAAGCTTTCTTT.

The CDR3 DNA is TGTGCCAGCAGCCTGGGACAGGACTACGAGCAGTACTTC. Translation gives CASSLGQDYEQYF. The chain uses TRBV6-6 and TRBJ2-7; the match to TRBD1 covers 8 bases. This CDR3 is built from 13 residues. The V segment lost 6 bases and the J segment 3 bases; nucleotides outside the gene matches: 4. CDR1 MNHNY and CDR2 SVGAGI come from the germline V gene (reference sequence).

V usage is TRBV6-1 and J usage is TRBJ2-3; D gene uncertain. V was shortened by 4 bases and J by 3 bases, with 20 bases between the two germline ends. CDR3 length equals 17 residues. The germline V gene encodes CDR1 MNHNS and CDR2 SASEGT. CDR3 sequence reads: CASSAREGLRSTDTQYF. CDR3 DNA: TGTGCCAGCAGTGCAAGAGAAGGCCTCAGATCAACAGATACGCAGTATTTT.

This clone was observed a few times. The V gene is TRBV19, the J gene TRBJ1-6; 7 bases agree with TRBD1. Per the germline V gene, CDR1 is LNHDA and CDR2 is SQIVND (reference sequence). The CDR3 is 15 amino acids. Losses at the gene ends were 5 bases for V and 10 bases for J; bases not matched to a gene: 11. The CDR3 is CASSAPTGYSSPLHF. CDR3 DNA sequence: TGTGCCAGTAGTGCCCCGACAGGGTATAGCTCACCCCTCCACTTT.

V gene TRBV6-5 combines with J gene TRBJ2-7; D may be TRBD2 (5 bases). The CDR3 covers 14 residues. Germline V gene data show CDR1 as MNHEY and CDR2 as SVGAGI. V lost 2 bases and J 0 bases, leaving 8 bases between the germline ends. CDR3 sequence (DNA): TGTGCCAGCAGTTACGGAGAGGGCTCCTACGAGCAGTACTTC. It specifies CASSYGEGSYEQYF.

In this sample, this clone turned up once. The CDR3 region is CASSVGWNPNQPQHF. CDR3 coding DNA: TGTGCCAGCAGCGTAGGGTGGAATCCCAATCAGCCCCAGCATTTT. This rearrangement joins TRBV9 to TRBJ1-5; D remains ambiguous. With 0 bases removed from V and 3 bases from J, the gap between germline ends came to 10 bases. CDR3 length equals 15 residues. The germline CDR1 and CDR2 sequences are SGDLS and YYNGEE.

V and J are TRBV7-9 and TRBJ2-3; D remains ambiguous. The CDR3 is 17 amino acids. CDR1 is SEHNR, CDR2 FQNEAQ, per germline (reference sequence). The ends were cut back, 5 bases at V and 1 base at J, with 19 bases in the middle. CDR3 region: CASSPPDVLGGTDTQYF. CDR3 bases: TGTGCCAGCAGCCCCCCGGACGTATTGGGTGGCACAGATACGCAGTATTTT.

The rearrangement uses TRBV6-1 and TRBJ1-4, with D maybe TRBD1 (5 bases). The germline V gene encodes CDR1 MNHNS and CDR2 SASEGT. Trimming took 4 bases from V and 1 from J, leaving 13 bases between them. The CDR3 is made up of 16 amino acids. The CDR3 loop reads CASSAGRDLTNEKLFF. Here the CDR3 DNA reads TGTGCCAGCAGTGCGGGCAGGGACTTAACTAATGAAAAACTGTTTTTT.

The J gene is TRBJ2-5, the V gene TRBV30, with D hard to call. Germline-derived CDR1 and CDR2 are GTSNPN and SVGIG (reference sequence). The CDR3 contains 11 residues. Trimming shortened V by 0 bases and J by 5 bases, and 4 bases separated the two germline ends. The CDR3: CAWSVQETQYF. The DNA for the CDR3 is TGTGCCTGGAGTGTACAGGAGACCCAGTACTTC.

In its sample, this clone was seen once. The J gene is TRBJ2-3, the V gene TRBV7-9; tentative D call: TRBD2 (6 bases). The germline V gene encodes CDR1 SEHNR and CDR2 FQNEAQ (reference sequence). The V and J ends lost 5 bases and 5 bases respectively, with 14 bases between them. The CDR3 length is 14 residues. CDR3 sequence: CASSRSASVDTQYF. Written as DNA, the CDR3 is TGTGCCAGCAGCCGAAGTGCTAGCGTAGATACGCAGTATTTT.

The rearrangement uses TRBV28 and TRBJ1-2; no reliable D call. The length of the CDR3 is 15 residues. Per the germline V gene, CDR1 is MDHEN and CDR2 is SYDVKM. V was trimmed by 8 bases and J by 1 base, leaving 17 bases between them. The CDR3: CASLPRGRNNYGYTF. DNA of the CDR3: TGTGCCAGCTTACCCAGAGGCCGGAATAACTATGGCTACACCTTC.

The chain is built from TRBV4-1 and TRBJ2-3; D possibly corresponds to TRBD1 (6 bases). This CDR3 contains 16 residues. Germline V CDR1 and CDR2: MGHRA, YSYEKL. V was cut by 0 bases and J by 9 bases, with 19 bases left in between. Here the CDR3 DNA reads TGCGCCAGCAGCCAAGATTGGGGGCTCTGGGCGCAGACGCAGTATTTT. This sequence encodes CASSQDWGLWAQTQYF.

This clone was counted only a few times. This chain uses TRBV5-1 with TRBJ2-1; 9 nucleotides match TRBD2. This CDR3 region has 17 residues. Losses at the gene ends were 0 bases for V and 6 bases for J; bases not matched to a gene: 10. The germline V gene has CDR1 SGHRS and CDR2 YFSETQ. The CDR3 nucleotides are TGCGCCAGCAGCTTGGTAGTGGCTAGCGGGGTGCCCAATGAGCAGTTCTTC. As protein: CASSLVVASGVPNEQFF.

J is TRBJ1-2 and V is TRBV27; D is ambiguous. CDR3 length equals 16 residues. Germline values: CDR1 MNHEY, CDR2 SMNVEV (reference sequence). V was trimmed by 1 base and J by 4 bases, leaving 16 bases between them. The CDR3 sequence: CASSLLGGPFGYGYTF. CDR3 nucleotides: TGTGCCAGCAGTTTATTGGGTGGGCCGTTTGGCTATGGCTACACCTTC.

J is TRBJ2-3 and V is TRBV2; a weak D match, TRBD2 (6 bases). CDR1 and CDR2 from the germline V gene are SNHLY and FYNNEI. V dropped 4 bases and J dropped 12 bases, with 14 bases sitting between them. The CDR3 extends over 12 amino acids. The CDR3 DNA is TGTGCCAGCAGTGTTGGGTCAGGACTACAGTATTTT. Translation: CASSVGSGLQYF.